This T cell receptor beta chain is drawn from a study of T cells in localized non-small cell lung cancer. Assay used: immunoSEQ multiplex PCR; TCRdb lists only in-frame clones, some missing. This sample carries about 70,000 clones, about 81% of them seen once, and the ten largest clones take under 1.5%. Germline CDR1 and CDR2: SGDLS and YYNGEE. The CDR3 loop spans 15 amino acids. Trimming left V 6 bases short and J 6 bases short, with 19 bases between. V gene TRBV9 combines with J gene TRBJ2-1; no reliable D call. Sequencing was performed on peripheral blood, taken before any cancer treatment. This receptor was obtained from an older female donor with stage I lung adenocarcinoma. The CDR3 DNA sequence: TGTGCCAGCATGAGGTGGGCCGTCCCACCCAATGAGCAGTTCTTC. Translation: CASMRWAVPPNEQFF. Supplemented by reference TRBV9 and TRBJ2-1, the full variable domain reads DSGVTQTPKHLITATGQRVTLRCSPRSGDLSVYWYQQSLDQGLQFLIQYYNGEERAKGNILERFSAQQFPDLHSELNLSSLELGDSALYFCASMRWAVPPNEQFFGPGTRLTVL.